The 27 T cell receptor beta chains below come from one sample, sequenced in a study of T cells in Graves' hyperthyroidism and ophthalmopathy (dated by TCRdb to the late 2010s). Library preparation was by multiplex PCR. Sequencer: Illumina HiSeq 2000. The TCR beta CDR3 regions were amplified from the RNA transcripts. For the first round of RT-PCR on the TCR CDR3, the HTBI primer set was used together with the Qiagen OneStep RT-PCR kit. The raw public reads went through TCRdb reprocessing: fastp at Q25, MiXCR clone calling, in-frame beta chains kept. Rows are unified per CDR3 protein, each entry keeping the most common DNA and genes. This sample holds around 600,000 distinct CDR3 sequences; about 14% were observed only once. Jointly, the top ten make up approximately 12% of the sample. What was sequenced was blood. The receptors were sampled from a woman in her fifties or sixties with Graves' ophthalmopathy.

In this sample, this clonotype turned up many times. The J gene is TRBJ2-2, the V gene TRBV5-1, with a weak D call TRBD2 (6 bases). Germline CDR1 SGHRS, CDR2 YFSETQ. The CDR3 runs 17 residues. V dropped 4 bases and J dropped 1 base, with 17 bases sitting between them. The CDR3 spells CASSRTGTGLNTGELFF. CDR3 coding DNA: TGCGCCAGCAGCCGTACGGGGACTGGGCTGAACACCGGGGAGCTGTTTTTT.

This clonotype was found many times. The chain links TRBV20-1 to TRBJ2-5; possibly TRBD1 or TRBD2 for D (5 bases each). Trimming cost V 0 bases and J 5 bases, with 13 bases left between them. The germline gives CDR1 DFQATT, CDR2 SNEGSKA (reference sequence). The CDR3 spans 14 residues. The CDR3: CSARDSGSGETQYF. CDR3 nucleotides: TGCAGTGCTAGAGATTCAGGGTCGGGGGAGACCCAGTACTTC.

This clonotype was seen ten or more times. J is TRBJ1-1 and V is TRBV2; possibly TRBD1 for D (5 bases). CDR1 and CDR2 from the germline V gene are SNHLY and FYNNEI. The CDR3 is made up of 13 amino acids. The germline V and J ends were trimmed by 5 bases and 3 bases, with 10 bases remaining between them. The CDR3 DNA reads TGTGCCAGCAGTAAGGACACTGACACTGAAGCTTTCTTT. Residues: CASSKDTDTEAFF.

This clonotype was found a few times. V gene TRBV4-1 combines with J gene TRBJ2-7; weak D call: TRBD2 (6 bases). Trimming took 1 base from V and 2 from J, leaving 15 bases between them. The CDR3 consists of 16 residues. CDR1 MGHRA and CDR2 YSYEKL come from the germline V gene. The CDR3 region has the DNA TGCGCCAGCAGCCAAGGGTCCAGGACGGGGGCCTACGAGCAGTACTTC. It encodes CASSQGSRTGAYEQYF.

This clonotype was observed at least ten times. The chain carries TRBV11-2 and TRBJ2-1; 7 bases fit TRBD1. The CDR3 contains 14 residues. V shed 5 bases, J shed 8 bases, and the junction held 9 bases outside the gene matches. Germline V gives CDR1 SGHAT, CDR2 FQNNGV. CDR3 sequence reads: CASSADRVGDEQFF. CDR3 bases: TGTGCCAGCAGCGCCGACAGGGTTGGAGATGAGCAGTTCTTC.

This clonotype was seen only a few times. Since a much larger clone is just one base distant, this may be a read error. This chain links TRBV2 with TRBJ2-1; possibly TRBD1 or TRBD2 for D (5 bases each). CDR1 is SNHLY, CDR2 FYNNEI, per germline. Trimming stripped 3 bases from V and 8 bases from J, with 14 bases between. The CDR3 extends over 14 amino acids. CDR3 residues: CASSDGFGAYEQFF. The CDR3 DNA follows: TGTGCCAGCAGTGACGGGTTCGGGGCCTATGAGCAGTTCTTC.

V gene TRBV10-3 combines with J gene TRBJ1-1; D may be TRBD1 (6 bases). This CDR3 comprises 11 residues. V lost 6 bases to trimming and J lost 5 bases, with 7 bases between them. Germline lookup yields CDR1 ENHRY and CDR2 SYGVKD. The CDR3, as DNA: TGTGCCATCAGGGGGACAACTGAAGCTTTCTTT. Encoded protein: CAIRGTTEAFF.

In its sample, this clonotype was seen many times. The CDR3 region is CSASRGTNQPQHF. Here the CDR3 DNA reads TGCAGTGCTAGTCGGGGAACCAATCAGCCCCAGCATTTT. This sequence joins TRBV20-1 and TRBJ1-5; D gene ambiguous. Germline V gene data show CDR1 as DFQATT and CDR2 as SNEGSKA (reference sequence). CDR3 size: 13 residues. V was clipped by 3 bases and J by 3 bases, with 9 bases between them.

This clonotype was detected a few times. The CDR3 sequence is CASSLGSGGIAGNTIYF. The CDR3 nucleotides are TGTGCCAGCAGCTTAGGCTCCGGGGGGATCGCTGGAAACACCATATATTTT. The rearrangement uses TRBV13 and TRBJ1-3; tentative D call: TRBD1 (5 bases). Germline CDR1 PRHDT, CDR2 FYEKMQ (reference sequence). With 0 bases removed from V and 2 bases from J, the gap between germline ends came to 14 bases. The CDR3 has 17 amino acids.

This clonotype occurred a few times. V gene TRBV5-1 combines with J gene TRBJ2-5; D unresolved. V was cut by 0 bases and J by 2 bases, with 11 bases left in between. CDR3 length equals 15 residues. CDR1 is SGHRS, CDR2 YFSETQ, per germline. The CDR3 is CASSLGSTIQETQYF. The CDR3, as DNA: TGCGCCAGCAGCTTGGGGTCTACTATTCAAGAGACCCAGTACTTC.

This clonotype was seen many times. V is TRBV14 and J is TRBJ2-1; D perhaps matches TRBD2 (6 bases). Per the germline V gene, CDR1 is SGHDN and CDR2 is FVKESK. The length of the CDR3 is 15 residues. V dropped 5 bases and J dropped 9 bases, with 20 bases sitting between them. The CDR3 coding sequence is TGTGCCAGCAGCTCAATCGGTTCGGGAGTTCTTGAGCAGTTCTTC. Encoded protein: CASSSIGSGVLEQFF.

This clonotype was counted ten times or more. The chain has TRBV29-1 and TRBJ2-1, with 7 positions matching TRBD2. The CDR3 loop spans 13 amino acids. Germline CDR1 and CDR2: SQVTM and ANQGSEA. V trimming: 3 bases; J trimming: 4 bases; junction bases outside the gene matches: 3. For the CDR3, the DNA is TGCAGCGTTGACGGGAGGCCTTACAATGAGCAGTTCTTC. Amino acids: CSVDGRPYNEQFF.

The chain has TRBV20-1 and TRBJ1-5; D remains ambiguous. V was shortened by 5 bases and J by 0 bases, with 17 bases between the two germline ends. The CDR3 extends over 16 amino acids. The germline V gene encodes CDR1 DFQATT and CDR2 SNEGSKA (reference sequence). The DNA of the CDR3 is TGCAGTGCTTTACTCTGGGGTATGCGTAGCAATCAGCCCCAGCATTTT. Residues: CSALLWGMRSNQPQHF.

This clonotype appeared a single time. The chain combines TRBV11-2 with TRBJ2-1; D might be TRBD1 or TRBD2, each matching 5 bases. V was trimmed by 6 bases and J by 5 bases, leaving 23 bases between them. Per the germline V gene, CDR1 is SGHAT and CDR2 is FQNNGV. This CDR3 comprises 17 residues. Written as DNA, the CDR3 is TGTGCCAGCAGGGTAGGGCGCCGGGACGTCTTAAACAATGAGCAGTTCTTC. The encoded protein is CASRVGRRDVLNNEQFF.

There are many counts of this clonotype. The rearrangement uses TRBV18 and TRBJ2-1; perhaps TRBD1 as D (5 bases). V lost 1 base, J lost 3 bases, and 13 bases lay in between. Germline CDR1 KGHSH, CDR2 LQKENI. CDR3 length equals 16 residues. This chain's CDR3 is CASSPLVITGYNEQFF. Here the CDR3 DNA reads TGTGCCAGCTCACCACTCGTCATCACAGGCTACAATGAGCAGTTCTTC. Variable domain in full (rest from reference TRBV18 and TRBJ2-1): NAGVMQNPRHLVRRRGQEARLRCSPMKGHSHVYWYRQLPEEGLKFMVYLQKENIIDESGMPKERFSAEFPKEGPSILRIQQVVRGDSAAYFCASSPLVITGYNEQFFGPGTRLTVL.

This clonotype was seen more than once but under ten times. This may be a read error, as it is one base from a much larger clone. This chain links TRBV7-2 with TRBJ2-1; 11 bases are a match to TRBD2. CDR1 SGHTA and CDR2 FQGNSA come from the germline V gene. Trimming at V came to 5 bases and at J to 0 bases, leaving 3 bases not matched to a gene. The CDR3 is 16 residues long. The CDR3 coding sequence is TGTGCCAGCAGCCAACTAGCGGGAGCCTCCTACAATGAGCAGTTCTTC. This encodes CASSQLAGASYNEQFF.

This clonotype was counted a few times. This chain uses TRBV12-3 or TRBV12-4 with TRBJ1-2; D ambiguous. V gave up 6 bases and J gave up 1 base, with 9 bases separating them. The CDR3 runs to 13 residues. The DNA for the CDR3 is TGTGCCAGCAGAGGAGGGAATAACTATGGCTACACCTTC. As protein: CASRGGNNYGYTF.

This clonotype came up a few times. This chain joins TRBV4-3 and TRBJ2-1, with 8 bases identical to TRBD2. This CDR3 contains 16 residues. V trimming: 6 bases; J trimming: 6 bases; junction bases outside the gene matches: 13. The germline CDR1 and CDR2 sequences are LGHNA and YSLEER. In DNA, the CDR3 is TGCGCCAGCAGGGGGTCGACCGGGACTAGTTTCAATGAGCAGTTCTTC. Translation: CASRGSTGTSFNEQFF.

This clonotype was counted at least ten times. The rearrangement uses TRBV28 and TRBJ1-2, with no clear D. V was pared by 4 bases and J by 1 base, with 19 bases between. Per germline, CDR1 MDHEN and CDR2 SYDVKM. This CDR3 is built from 17 residues. This CDR3 is CASSYPGFNPGNYGYTF. The CDR3 nucleotides read TGTGCCAGCAGTTACCCGGGTTTCAACCCGGGTAACTATGGCTACACCTTC.

The chain employs TRBV18 and TRBJ2-1; TRBD2 is a possible D gene (6 bases). Looked up from germline, CDR1 is KGHSH and CDR2 is LQKENI. CDR3 size: 15 residues. Deletions cut 3 bases from V and 7 bases from J, with 16 bases between. The CDR3 DNA follows: TGTGCCAGCTCACCCGGAGACGGGACTCCGAATGAGCAGTTCTTC. Translated: CASSPGDGTPNEQFF.

The rearrangement links TRBV2 to TRBJ2-5, with D tentatively TRBD1 or TRBD2 (5 bases each). CDR1 and CDR2 (germline): SNHLY, FYNNEI. CDR3 length: 13 residues. Trimming cost V 6 bases and J 5 bases, with 13 bases left between them. This CDR3 is CASRRRDAETQYF. CDR3 DNA sequence: TGTGCCAGCAGACGACGGGACGCGGAGACCCAGTACTTC.

Many counts were recorded for this clonotype. This chain uses TRBV6-1 with TRBJ1-1; D is undetermined. Looked up from germline, CDR1 is MNHNS and CDR2 is SASEGT. This CDR3 contains 15 residues. V lost 4 bases to trimming and J lost 0 bases, with 12 bases between them. The CDR3 region is CASSALGSMNTEAFF. CDR3 DNA: TGTGCCAGCAGTGCTCTGGGCAGTATGAACACTGAAGCTTTCTTT.

In this sample, this clonotype turned up many times. The CDR3 here is CASSERLGGYNEQFF. In nucleotides, the CDR3 is TGTGCCAGCAGTGAACGACTTGGAGGCTACAATGAGCAGTTCTTC. The chain joins TRBV2 to TRBJ2-1, with D possibly matching TRBD2 (5 bases). V lost 2 bases and J lost 3, with 11 bases in between. Per germline, CDR1 SNHLY and CDR2 FYNNEI. The length of the CDR3 is 15 residues.

This clonotype was seen repeatedly, ten times or more. V usage is TRBV28 and J usage is TRBJ2-7; D not certain. This CDR3 is built from 12 residues. Looked up from germline, CDR1 is MDHEN and CDR2 is SYDVKM. Trimming left V 1 base short and J 5 bases short, with 6 bases between. The CDR3 sequence is CASSLLADEQYF. In DNA, the CDR3 is TGTGCCAGCAGTTTATTGGCAGACGAGCAGTACTTC.

The V and J genes are TRBV4-2 and TRBJ2-3; D is ambiguous. The germline V and J ends were trimmed by 4 bases and 2 bases, with 13 bases remaining between them. This CDR3 contains 15 residues. The germline V gene encodes CDR1 LGHNA and CDR2 YNFKEQ. DNA for the CDR3: TGTGCCAGCAGCCCCCGGCCGGCAACCACAGATACGCAGTATTTT. Residues: CASSPRPATTDTQYF.

This clonotype appeared many times. Its ends do not fully match the called genes, so a read error is possible. The chain uses TRBV12-3 or TRBV12-4 and TRBJ2-1; 9 bases map to TRBD2. This CDR3 comprises 14 residues. The CDR3 reads CASSLGGRANEQFF. The CDR3 DNA reads as TGTGCCAGCAGCTTAGGCGGGAGGGCCAATGAGCAGTTCTTC.

The chain has TRBV5-1 and TRBJ2-2; D call uncertain. CDR1 is SGHRS and CDR2 is YFSETQ in the germline V gene. V gave up 2 bases and J gave up 4 bases, with 9 bases separating them. The CDR3 sequence is 14 residues long. The CDR3 DNA is TGCGCCAGCAGCTTAAGTGATAGCACCGGGGAGCTGTTTTTT. Translated, it gives CASSLSDSTGELFF. Together with reference TRBV5-1 and TRBJ2-2, the CDR3 gives the full variable domain: KAGVTQTPRYLIKTRGQQVTLSCSPISGHRSVSWYQQTPGQGLQFLFEYFSETQRNKGNFPGRFSGRQFSNSRSEMNVSTLELGDSALYLCASSLSDSTGELFFGEGSRLTVL.